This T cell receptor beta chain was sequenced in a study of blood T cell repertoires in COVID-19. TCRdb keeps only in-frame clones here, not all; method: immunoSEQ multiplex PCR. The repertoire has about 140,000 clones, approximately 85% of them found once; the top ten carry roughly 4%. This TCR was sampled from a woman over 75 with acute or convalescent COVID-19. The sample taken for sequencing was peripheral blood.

The CDR3 DNA is TGCGCCAGCCCTCGCACGGTCGTGAGATTAGCGGGAGGGCCTGACGAGCAGTACTTC. Translated, it gives CASPRTVVRLAGGPDEQYF. The J gene is TRBJ2-7, the V gene TRBV5-1; 11 nucleotides align to TRBD2. The CDR3 is made up of 19 amino acids. Looked up from germline, CDR1 is SGHRS and CDR2 is YFSETQ. Germline trimming cut 7 bases from V and 5 bases from J; bases unmatched to any gene: 23.